Described below is a single TCR beta chain sequence and its context. Its antigen is unknown. The data were taken from a study of T cell responses to AZD1222 COVID-19 vaccine. Between the trimmed V and J ends, which lost 2 bases and 3 bases, there was a span of 7 bases. The CDR3 is 14 amino acids. Germline V gene lookup returns CDR1 SGHNT and CDR2 YENEEA. Study results and caveats: CD4 TCRs associated with vaccination spanned spike, dominating at 160-218 and 743-854.

Sequencing used immunoSEQ multiplex PCR; TCRdb keeps in-frame clones, though not all of them. There are 150,000 to 200,000 clones in the sample; around 93% occur only once, and 1% lies in the top ten. This receptor was obtained from an adult who received the MenACWY meningococcal vaccine as a control. The chain joins TRBV11-3 to TRBJ2-2; D not resolved. This specimen consisted of peripheral blood, obtained 28 days after the second dose of the MenACWY control vaccine. CDR3 amino acids: CASSLKGHTGELFF. In nucleotides, the CDR3 is TGTGCCAGCAGCTTAAAAGGGCACACCGGGGAGCTGTTTTTT.